These 28 T cell receptor beta chains were all obtained from the same sample, sequenced in a study of blood T cell repertoires in COVID-19. The assay was immunoSEQ multiplex PCR, and TCRdb's table has in-frame clones only and misses some. The data contain around 30,000 clones, more than 70% of them seen just once; the ten biggest clones take up roughly 17%. The sequenced material came from peripheral blood. All receptors come from a human donor in a cohort sampled during active COVID-19.

The chain is built from TRBV29-1 and TRBJ1-1; D is uncertain. The CDR3 extends over 13 amino acids. Trimming removed 5 bases at V and 4 bases at J, with 14 bases between. Germline-derived CDR1 and CDR2 are SQVTM and ANQGSEA. CDR3 coding DNA: TGCAGCGTTCAATACCGAGAGGGCACTGAAGCTTTCTTT. This codes for CSVQYREGTEAFF. Together with reference TRBV29-1 and TRBJ1-1, the CDR3 gives the full variable domain: SAVISQKPSRDICQRGTSLTIQCQVDSQVTMMFWYRQQPGQSLTLIATANQGSEATYESGFVIDKFPISRPNLTFSTLTVSNMSPEDSSIYLCSVQYREGTEAFFGQGTRLTVV.

The chain has TRBV18 and TRBJ2-7; 7 bases align to TRBD2. Germline V lookup: CDR1 KGHSH, CDR2 LQKENI. J was trimmed by 0 bases and V by 3 bases; bases with no gene match: 5. The CDR3 is 15 amino acids. The CDR3 protein is CASSPAGRVSYEQYF. The CDR3 DNA reads as TGTGCCAGCTCACCTGCAGGGAGGGTCTCCTACGAGCAGTACTTC.

This clone was counted once. V is TRBV7-3 and J is TRBJ2-3; TRBD1 matches at 8 bases. The CDR3 length is 14 residues. V trimming: 2 bases; J trimming: 10 bases; junction bases outside the gene matches: 8. Germline assignment: CDR1 SGHTA and CDR2 FQGTGA. CDR3 sequence reads: CASSLLGRQGPQYF. CDR3 nucleotides: TGTGCCAGCAGCTTATTGGGGAGACAGGGGCCGCAGTATTTT.

V and J are TRBV11-2 and TRBJ2-3, with 8 nucleotides matching TRBD2. The CDR3 has 15 residues. The germline CDR1 and CDR2 sequences are SGHAT and FQNNGV. With V trimmed by 2 bases and J by 2 bases, 3 bases remained unmatched. CDR3 protein: CASSLIAGYTDTQYF. CDR3 DNA: TGTGCCAGCAGCTTAATAGCGGGGTACACAGATACGCAGTATTTT.

The V and J genes are TRBV2 and TRBJ2-1, with TRBD1 identical over 8 bases. Germline CDR1 SNHLY, CDR2 FYNNEI. With V trimmed by 7 bases and J by 0 bases, 14 bases remained unmatched. The CDR3 contains 18 residues. This chain's CDR3 is CASKTGQVFSSSYNEQFF. CDR3 DNA: TGTGCCAGCAAGACGGGACAGGTCTTCTCCAGCTCCTACAATGAGCAGTTCTTC.

This chain uses TRBV18 with TRBJ2-1; 8 bases are shared with TRBD2. The germline V gene has CDR1 KGHSH and CDR2 LQKENI. CDR3 length: 16 residues. V dropped 3 bases and J dropped 6; count of bases not matched to a gene: 10. The CDR3 DNA follows: TGTGCCAGCTCACCTTTAATGGCGGGGGGCGGCAATGAGCAGTTCTTC. Encoded protein: CASSPLMAGGGNEQFF.

The chain recombines TRBV7-3 with TRBJ1-2; 9 nucleotides agree with TRBD1. The ends lost 11 bases at V and 6 bases at J; junction bases unmatched: 10. Germline V gives CDR1 SGHTA, CDR2 FQGTGA. The CDR3 has 13 residues. The CDR3 region is CARYRDRAHGYTF. The CDR3 DNA sequence: TGTGCCCGTTACCGGGACAGGGCTCATGGCTACACCTTC.

This clone was seen a few times. J is TRBJ1-1 and V is TRBV6-5; D remains unclear. The CDR3 is 15 amino acids. Germline values: CDR1 MNHEY, CDR2 SVGAGI. Trimming stripped 5 bases from V and 1 base from J, with 14 bases between. DNA of the CDR3: TGTGCCAGCAGTCCTCTGGGAGGAAGGAACACTGAAGCTTTCTTT. Translated: CASSPLGGRNTEAFF.

The chain is built from TRBV19 and TRBJ2-1; 7 bases fit TRBD1. Germline V gene sequence: CDR1 LNHDA, CDR2 SQIVND (reference sequence). Trimming at V came to 1 base and at J to 1 base, leaving 7 bases not matched to a gene. This CDR3 has 17 residues. CDR3 DNA sequence: TGTGCCAGTAGTATAGGTTTACAGGGGACATCCTACAATGAGCAGTTCTTC. This codes for CASSIGLQGTSYNEQFF.

The chain is built from TRBV9 and TRBJ2-2; TRBD1 agrees at 7 bases. Germline CDR1 and CDR2: SGDLS and YYNGEE. There are 14 residues in the CDR3. With V trimmed by 3 bases and J by 6 bases, 5 bases remained unmatched. The CDR3 nucleotides read TGTGCCAGCAGCGACAGGGGAATAGCCGGGGAGCTGTTTTTT. This codes for CASSDRGIAGELFF.

The rearrangement joins TRBV18 to TRBJ2-5; TRBD1 matches at 7 bases. V was pared by 2 bases and J by 2 bases, with 11 bases of the junction left unmatched. CDR3 length equals 17 residues. CDR1 and CDR2 (germline): KGHSH, LQKENI. In DNA form, the CDR3 reads TGTGCCAGCTCACCAAGGCGCCGGGACAGCATACAAGAGACCCAGTACTTC. This gives the protein CASSPRRRDSIQETQYF.

This rearrangement joins TRBV2 to TRBJ2-6; 9 bases are a match to TRBD1. Per germline, CDR1 SNHLY and CDR2 FYNNEI. J lost 1 base, V lost 4 bases, and 5 bases had no gene match. The CDR3 is 17 residues long. In nucleotides, the CDR3 is TGTGCCAGCAGTGTGGGACAGGGTAGGTCTGGGGCCAACGTCCTGACTTTC. This encodes CASSVGQGRSGANVLTF.

The chain is built from TRBV7-3 and TRBJ2-1; TRBD2 aligns across 7 bases. This CDR3 is built from 12 residues. Germline V gene sequence: CDR1 SGHTA, CDR2 FQGTGA. V dropped 8 bases and J dropped 9; count of bases not matched to a gene: 7. This CDR3 reads CASGRAGGEQFF. CDR3 sequence (DNA): TGTGCCAGCGGGAGGGCCGGGGGTGAGCAGTTCTTC.

The chain recombines TRBV7-6 with TRBJ2-5, with a tentative D call TRBD2 (7 bases). Germline V CDR1 and CDR2: SGHVS, FNYEAQ. The CDR3 has 14 amino acids. Deletions cut 0 bases from V and 5 bases from J, with 10 bases between. CDR3: CASSLAGGPETQYF. In DNA form, the CDR3 reads TGTGCCAGCAGCTTAGCGGGGGGGCCGGAGACCCAGTACTTC.

J is TRBJ2-7 and V is TRBV9; 7 positions match TRBD1. J was trimmed by 0 bases and V by 4 bases; bases with no gene match: 4. Germline CDR1 is SGDLS and CDR2 is YYNGEE. The CDR3 is 14 residues long. DNA for the CDR3: TGTGCCAGCAGCTCGGGACAGACCTCCTACGAGCAGTACTTC. This gives the protein CASSSGQTSYEQYF.

This clone has only a few counts. The J gene is TRBJ2-3, the V gene TRBV30, with TRBD1 matching 7 bases. The CDR3 totals 16 residues. The V and J ends lost 1 base and 0 bases, in that order; junction bases with no gene match: 7. Germline values: CDR1 GTSNPN, CDR2 SVGIG (reference sequence). The CDR3 DNA is TGTGCCTGGAGTGAGAAAGGGGGCCGGAGCACAGATACGCAGTATTTT. Translating gives CAWSEKGGRSTDTQYF.

V gene TRBV11-1 combines with J gene TRBJ2-1; no clear D. The V and J ends lost 3 bases and 6 bases respectively, with 9 bases between them. Germline-derived CDR1 and CDR2 are SGHAT and FQDESV (reference sequence). The CDR3 is 13 amino acids. The CDR3 DNA follows: TGTGCCAGCAGCTTGGGCCGAGCCAATGAGCAGTTCTTC. Translated, it gives CASSLGRANEQFF.

The chain carries TRBV19 and TRBJ2-2, with D perhaps matching TRBD1 (6 bases). The CDR3 has 15 residues. The germline gives CDR1 LNHDA, CDR2 SQIVND (reference sequence). The ends were cut back, 3 bases at V and 3 bases at J, with 11 bases in the middle. The chain's CDR3 is CASSIDRRYTGELFF. CDR3 bases: TGTGCCAGTAGTATCGACAGGAGATACACCGGGGAGCTGTTTTTT.

The V call is TRBV5-1, the J call TRBJ2-7; 14 bases are a match to TRBD2. This CDR3 spans 15 amino acids. Germline lookup yields CDR1 SGHRS and CDR2 YFSETQ. With 6 bases clipped from V and 4 bases from J, the junction kept 6 bases outside the gene matches. Here the CDR3 reads CASTRTSGGRYEQYF. DNA for the CDR3: TGCGCCAGCACCCGGACTAGCGGGGGGCGTTACGAGCAGTACTTC.

The gene calls are TRBV6-5 and TRBJ1-2; 11 bases fit TRBD1. Germline V gene lookup returns CDR1 MNHEY and CDR2 SVGAGI. After removal of 3 bases from V and 4 bases from J, the junction contained 7 bases not matched to a gene. The CDR3 spans 16 residues. CDR3 DNA sequence: TGTGCCAGCAGTTATCTCCGGACAGGGGGCTCCTATGGCTACACCTTC. This translates into CASSYLRTGGSYGYTF.

This chain joins TRBV10-3 and TRBJ2-3; 9 bases map to TRBD2. Germline-derived CDR1 and CDR2 are ENHRY and SYGVKD. CDR3 size: 17 residues. J gave up 2 bases and V 5 bases, and 11 bases lay outside the gene matches. CDR3 region: CAISYPLAGWDTDTQYF. CDR3 nucleotides: TGTGCCATCAGTTACCCCCTAGCGGGATGGGACACAGATACGCAGTATTTT.

This sequence joins TRBV4-1 and TRBJ2-7; a possible D gene is TRBD1 (6 bases). The CDR3 contains 14 residues. Per germline, CDR1 MGHRA and CDR2 YSYEKL. V was trimmed by 5 bases and J by 1 base, leaving 12 bases between them. CDR3 region: CASSSLTGSYEQYF. CDR3 DNA sequence: TGCGCCAGCAGCAGCCTGACAGGTTCCTACGAGCAGTACTTC.

J is TRBJ2-2 and V is TRBV14; no clear D. V was pared by 3 bases and J by 8 bases, with 10 bases between. The CDR3 totals 13 residues. Germline loops: CDR1 SGHDN, CDR2 FVKESK. The CDR3 here is CASSQVGVGELFF. The CDR3 DNA sequence: TGTGCCAGCAGCCAGGTCGGTGTTGGGGAGCTGTTTTTT.

The chain links TRBV19 to TRBJ1-5; 8 bases align to TRBD1. V gave up 5 bases and J gave up 3 bases; unmatched junction bases: 6. The CDR3 spans 15 residues. CDR1 is LNHDA, CDR2 SQIVND, per germline (reference sequence). The chain's CDR3 is CASSARTGNNQPQHF. The CDR3 DNA reads TGTGCCAGTAGTGCCCGGACAGGGAACAATCAGCCCCAGCATTTT.

V gene TRBV2 combines with J gene TRBJ1-5; 9 nucleotides line up with TRBD1. The V segment lost 6 bases and the J segment 2 bases; nucleotides outside the gene matches: 5. This CDR3 has 15 residues. The germline V gene encodes CDR1 SNHLY and CDR2 FYNNEI. CDR3 bases: TGTGCCAGCAGACGTGACAGGGGGGGCAATCAGCCCCAGCATTTT. Translating gives CASRRDRGGNQPQHF.

The chain carries TRBV3-1 (or the pseudogene TRBV3-2) and TRBJ2-3, with D maybe TRBD2 (5 bases). The CDR3 has 14 amino acids. CDR1 LGHDT and CDR2 YNNKEL come from the germline V gene (reference sequence). With 6 bases removed from V and 2 bases from J, the gap between germline ends came to 12 bases. For the CDR3, the DNA is TGTGCCAGCAGTCCACGGAGGACCACAGATACGCAGTATTTT. Amino acids: CASSPRRTTDTQYF.

This clone was seen only once. V gene TRBV6-6 combines with J gene TRBJ2-1; TRBD2 matches 13 bases. The CDR3 runs to 17 residues. V lost 5 bases, J lost 7 bases, and 11 bases stayed unmatched. CDR1 is MNHNY and CDR2 is SVGAGI in the germline V gene (reference sequence). CDR3: CASSPSPRTSGGNEQFF. The CDR3 DNA follows: TGTGCCAGCAGTCCTAGCCCGAGGACTAGCGGGGGTAATGAGCAGTTCTTC.

This sequence joins TRBV7-9 and TRBJ1-6; 7 positions match TRBD1. The germline CDR1 and CDR2 sequences are SEHNR and FQNEAQ (reference sequence). With V trimmed by 5 bases and J by 6 bases, 7 bases remained unmatched. The CDR3 runs to 15 residues. The CDR3 sequence: CASSHGDRVNSPLHF. The DNA of the CDR3 is TGTGCCAGCAGCCACGGCGACAGGGTTAATTCACCCCTCCACTTT.